Detailed here is one TCR beta chain. Antigen specificity is unknown. The data originate from a study of cytomegalovirus exposure and HLA in healthy donors. The study's findings and limits: The productive fraction for most TCR beta V segments was about 90% or about 30% in an earlier analysis. Among the CMV-associated chains, three were confirmed in vitro as specific for CMV antigens.

The PCR used 60 Vbeta and 13 Jbeta primers. Clones were read by immunoSEQ multiplex PCR, and TCRdb kept only the in-frame ones, dropping some. This sample carries about 140,000 clones, roughly three quarters of them seen once, and the ten largest clones take 4.5% to 5%. Germline V lookup: CDR1 GTSNPN, CDR2 SVGIG (reference sequence). This CDR3 spans 16 amino acids. With V trimmed by 2 bases and J by 0 bases, 7 bases remained unmatched. The sample was PBMCs. The clonotype was recovered from a woman between 50 and 59 years old in good health and CMV-seronegative. V usage is TRBV30 and J usage is TRBJ1-5, with TRBD1 matching over 7 bases. CDR3 region: CAWSSQGGHSNQPQHF. The CDR3, as DNA: TGTGCCTGGAGTAGTCAGGGGGGCCATAGCAATCAGCCCCAGCATTTT.